These 10 T cell receptor beta chains were all obtained from the same sample, sequenced in a study of T cell changes during pregnancy in multiple sclerosis. Assay used: immunoSEQ multiplex PCR; TCRdb lists only in-frame clones, some missing. The sample contains fewer than 35,000 clones, more than 90% of which appear only once. The sequenced sample was CD4+ T cells from peripheral blood mononuclear cells, obtained in the second trimester of pregnancy. These TCRs come from a female donor in good health, enrolled as a control in a pregnancy study.

This chain uses TRBV9 with TRBJ2-3, with D maybe TRBD1 (6 bases). From germline, CDR1 is SGDLS and CDR2 YYNGEE. V was pared by 1 base and J by 5 bases, with 11 bases between. This CDR3 spans 14 amino acids. The DNA for the CDR3 is TGTGCCAGCAGCGTAAGTCAGGGGAGAGATACGCAGTATTTT. Amino acid sequence: CASSVSQGRDTQYF.

For the CDR3, the DNA is TGTGCCAGCTCACCTTTCGACAGGGGGCATGGCTACACCTTC. Its translation is CASSPFDRGHGYTF. The chain is built from TRBV18 and TRBJ1-2; 10 bases align to TRBD1. Germline-derived CDR1 and CDR2 are KGHSH and LQKENI. V shed 3 bases, J shed 6 bases, and the junction held 4 bases outside the gene matches. The CDR3 sequence is 14 residues long.

J is TRBJ2-1 and V is TRBV5-1; 11 bases map to TRBD2. This CDR3 is 14 amino acids long. The germline V gene has CDR1 SGHRS and CDR2 YFSETQ. V gave up 4 bases and J gave up 8 bases; unmatched junction bases: 5. CDR3 nucleotide sequence: TGCGCCAGCAGCCGACTAGCGGGGAGAGATGAGCAGTTCTTC. Translation gives CASSRLAGRDEQFF.

The chain recombines TRBV28 with TRBJ1-1; D perhaps matches TRBD1 (5 bases). Germline CDR1 reads MDHEN; CDR2 reads SYDVKM. V lost 5 bases, J lost 4 bases, and 17 bases lay in between. This CDR3 is 15 amino acids long. The CDR3 DNA sequence: TGTGCCAGCAGTCCGGTGGGACTTGGAATCACTGAAGCTTTCTTT. Its protein product is CASSPVGLGITEAFF.

The CDR3 DNA is TGTGCCAGCAGCTCCACTGTTAGGAGGGGCTCTGGAAACACCATATATTTT. It translates to CASSSTVRRGSGNTIYF. The rearrangement uses TRBV11-3 and TRBJ1-3, with a weak D call TRBD1 (5 bases). This CDR3 region has 17 residues. Germline CDR1 and CDR2: SGHNT and YENEEA. Trimming stripped 4 bases from V and 0 bases from J, with 16 bases between.

This rearrangement joins TRBV7-8 to TRBJ1-3; no clear D. Germline V CDR1 and CDR2: SGHVS, FQNEAQ. CDR3 length: 13 amino acids. Trimming pared 5 bases from V and 4 bases from J, leaving 9 bases between. Written as DNA, the CDR3 is TGTGCCAGCAGCCCCGCGGGGGGAAACACCATATATTTT. Its protein product is CASSPAGGNTIYF.

V gene TRBV5-4 combines with J gene TRBJ2-7, with 9 nucleotides matching TRBD1. This CDR3 is built from 15 residues. Trimming cost V 4 bases and J 4 bases; bases outside gene matches: 9. Germline CDR1 reads SGHNT; CDR2 reads YYREEE (reference sequence). CDR3 residues: CASSPEGTGFYEQYF. The CDR3 DNA follows: TGTGCCAGCAGCCCAGAGGGGACAGGGTTTTACGAGCAGTACTTC.

The chain has TRBV13 and TRBJ2-7; D remains unclear. The V gene's germline CDR1 is PRHDT and CDR2 FYEKMQ (reference sequence). The CDR3 has 12 residues. The V and J ends lost 1 base and 4 bases respectively, with 5 bases between them. Written as DNA, the CDR3 is TGTGCCAGCAGCTTAGACAGATACGAGCAGTACTTC. This encodes CASSLDRYEQYF. The full variable domain, in which reference TRBV13 and TRBJ2-7 provide the parts outside the CDR3, is AAGVIQSPRHLIKEKRETATLKCYPIPRHDTVYWYQQGPGQDPQFLISFYEKMQSDKGSIPDRFSAQQFSDYHSELNMSSLELGDSALYFCASSLDRYEQYFGPGTRLTVT.

This clone appeared a single time. The V call is TRBV6-6, the J call TRBJ2-1; TRBD2 matches 7 bases. This CDR3 contains 16 residues. Germline CDR1 reads MNHNY; CDR2 reads SVGAGI (reference sequence). Trimming cost V 5 bases and J 3 bases; bases outside gene matches: 10. CDR3 residues: CASSGLGGSFYNEQFF. CDR3 DNA sequence: TGTGCCAGCAGTGGCCTGGGCGGGAGTTTCTACAATGAGCAGTTCTTC.

This rearrangement joins TRBV5-1 to TRBJ2-7; 9 bases map to TRBD1. The CDR3 length is 15 residues. V shed 0 bases and J 3 bases; nucleotides not matched to a gene: 4. From germline, CDR1 is SGHRS and CDR2 YFSETQ. The CDR3 sequence: CASSLGPGQGYEQYF. In nucleotides, the CDR3 is TGCGCCAGCAGCTTGGGGCCGGGACAGGGCTACGAGCAGTACTTC.